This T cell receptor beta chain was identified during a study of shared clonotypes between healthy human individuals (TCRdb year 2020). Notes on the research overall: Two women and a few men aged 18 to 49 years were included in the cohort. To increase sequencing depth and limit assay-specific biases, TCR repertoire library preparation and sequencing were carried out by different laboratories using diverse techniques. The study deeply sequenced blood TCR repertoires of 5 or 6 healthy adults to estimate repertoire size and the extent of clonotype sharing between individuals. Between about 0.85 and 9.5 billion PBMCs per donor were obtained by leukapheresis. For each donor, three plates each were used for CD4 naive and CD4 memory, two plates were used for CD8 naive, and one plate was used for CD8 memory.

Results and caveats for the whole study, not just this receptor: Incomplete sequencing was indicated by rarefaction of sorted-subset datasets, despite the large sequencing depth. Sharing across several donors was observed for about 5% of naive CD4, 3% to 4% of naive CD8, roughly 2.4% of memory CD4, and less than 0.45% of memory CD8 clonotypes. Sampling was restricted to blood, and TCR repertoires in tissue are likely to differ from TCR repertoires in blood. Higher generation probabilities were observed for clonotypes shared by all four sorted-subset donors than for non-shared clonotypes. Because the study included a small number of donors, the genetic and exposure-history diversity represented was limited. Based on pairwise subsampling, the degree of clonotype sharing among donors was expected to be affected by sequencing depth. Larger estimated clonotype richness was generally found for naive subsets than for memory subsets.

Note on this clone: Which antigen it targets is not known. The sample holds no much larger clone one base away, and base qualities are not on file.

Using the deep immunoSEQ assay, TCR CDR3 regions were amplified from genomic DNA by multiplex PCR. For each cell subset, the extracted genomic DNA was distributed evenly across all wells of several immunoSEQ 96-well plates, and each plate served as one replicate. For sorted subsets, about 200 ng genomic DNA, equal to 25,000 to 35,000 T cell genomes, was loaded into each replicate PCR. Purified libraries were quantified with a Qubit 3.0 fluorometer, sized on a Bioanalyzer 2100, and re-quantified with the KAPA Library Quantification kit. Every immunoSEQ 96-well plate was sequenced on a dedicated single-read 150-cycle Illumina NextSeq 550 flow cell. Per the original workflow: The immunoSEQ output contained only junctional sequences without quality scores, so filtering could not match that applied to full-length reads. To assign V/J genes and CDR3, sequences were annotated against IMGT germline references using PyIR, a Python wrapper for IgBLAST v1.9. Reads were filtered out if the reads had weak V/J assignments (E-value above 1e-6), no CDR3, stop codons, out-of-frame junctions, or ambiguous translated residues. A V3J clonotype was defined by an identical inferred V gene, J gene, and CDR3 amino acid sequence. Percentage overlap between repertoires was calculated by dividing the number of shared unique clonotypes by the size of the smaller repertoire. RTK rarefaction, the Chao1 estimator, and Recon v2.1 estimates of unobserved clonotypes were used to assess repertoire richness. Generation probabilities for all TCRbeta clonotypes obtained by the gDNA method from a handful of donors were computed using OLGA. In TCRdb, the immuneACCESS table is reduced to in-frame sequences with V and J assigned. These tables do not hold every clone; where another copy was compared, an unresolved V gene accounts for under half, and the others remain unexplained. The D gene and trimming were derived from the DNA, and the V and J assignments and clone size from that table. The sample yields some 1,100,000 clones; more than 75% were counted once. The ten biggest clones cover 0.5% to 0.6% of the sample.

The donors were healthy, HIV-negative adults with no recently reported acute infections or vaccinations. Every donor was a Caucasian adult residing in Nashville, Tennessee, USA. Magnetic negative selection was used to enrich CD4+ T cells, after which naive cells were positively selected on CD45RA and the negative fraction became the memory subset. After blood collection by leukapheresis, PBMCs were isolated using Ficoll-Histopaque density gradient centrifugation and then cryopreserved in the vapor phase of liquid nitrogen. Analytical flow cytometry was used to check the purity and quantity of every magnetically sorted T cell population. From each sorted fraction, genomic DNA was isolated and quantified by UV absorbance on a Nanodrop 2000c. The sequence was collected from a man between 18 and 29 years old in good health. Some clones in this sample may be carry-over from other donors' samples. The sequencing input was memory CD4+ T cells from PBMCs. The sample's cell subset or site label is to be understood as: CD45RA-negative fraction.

The CDR3 loop reads CASSKRLKNTEAFF. DNA sequence: TGTGCCAGCAGCAAACGCCTAAAGAACACTGAAGCTTTCTTT. The sequence joins TRBV28 to TRBJ1-1; the D gene remains uncertain. V sheds 6 bases and J sheds 1 base, leaving 12 bases between their ends. The CDR3 spans 14 residues, from the cysteine through the phenylalanine. Of the read, only the CDR3 DNA is kept; its 42 bases are in frame from base 1. According to the germline V gene, CDR1 reads MDHEN and CDR2 reads SYDVKM.